These 30 T cell receptor beta chains share one sample of origin, sequenced in a study of T cell repertoires in cytomegalovirus infection. TCRdb used MiXCR to reprocess the reads, holding one entry per CDR3 protein. The sample lists hundreds of thousands of distinct CDR3 sequences, about 33% occurring once. Their antigens remain unidentified. The starting material was cultured PBMCs, obtained from culture after CMV antigen stimulation. These receptors all stem from a human donor in good health (CMV status not recorded). Some clones in this sample may be carry-over from other donors' samples.

This clonotype was observed once. This chain links TRBV12-3 or TRBV12-4 with TRBJ2-4, with a tentative D call TRBD1 (5 bases). The CDR3 runs 17 residues. Deletions cut 3 bases from V and 1 base from J, with 16 bases between. CDR3 in DNA: TGTGCCAGCAGTTTTTTAGGTCAGGGTGCGGCCAAAAACATTCAGTACTTC. As protein: CASSFLGQGAAKNIQYF.

The V and J genes are TRBV11-3 and TRBJ2-2; 9 bases align to TRBD1. Germline values: CDR1 SGHNT, CDR2 YENEEA. The CDR3 is 16 amino acids. V dropped 5 bases and J dropped 2; count of bases not matched to a gene: 6. CDR3 sequence: CASSPGTGINTGELFF. Here the CDR3 DNA reads TGTGCCAGCAGCCCCGGGACAGGGATAAACACCGGGGAGCTGTTTTTT. The full variable domain, rest sourced from reference TRBV11-3 and TRBJ2-2, is EAGVVQSPRYKIIEKKQPVAFWCNPISGHNTLYWYLQNLGQGPELLIRYENEEAVDDSQLPKDRFSAERLKGVDSTLKIQPAELGDSAVYLCASSPGTGINTGELFFGEGSRLTVL.

This clonotype was recorded at least ten times. The chain has TRBV7-2 and TRBJ2-1; possibly TRBD2 for D (7 bases). The germline CDR1 and CDR2 sequences are SGHTA and FQGNSA. This CDR3 has 15 amino acids. The germline V and J ends were trimmed by 1 base and 9 bases, with 16 bases remaining between them. CDR3 bases: TGTGCCAGCAGCTTAGTCTGGAGAGGGGGGGGTGAGCAGTTCTTC. Its protein is CASSLVWRGGGEQFF.

This clonotype was detected ten times or more. V usage is TRBV7-2 and J usage is TRBJ1-1; no clear D gene. CDR1 and CDR2 (germline): SGHTA, FQGNSA. The CDR3 covers 12 residues. V shed 5 bases and J shed 5 bases, with 9 bases lying between them. The DNA of the CDR3 is TGTGCCAGCAGCCTCCCCGGAACTGAAGCTTTCTTT. Its translation is CASSLPGTEAFF. The complete variable domain, with remaining parts taken from reference TRBV7-2 and TRBJ1-1, reads GAGVSQSPSNKVTEKGKDVELRCDPISGHTALYWYRQSLGQGLEFLIYFQGNSAPDKSGLPSDRFSAERTGGSVSTLTIQRTQQEDSAVYLCASSLPGTEAFFGQGTRLTVV.

This chain uses TRBV6-6 with TRBJ2-7; 7 positions match TRBD2. V lost 8 bases, J lost 2 bases, and 6 bases stayed unmatched. Germline V lookup: CDR1 MNHNY, CDR2 SVGAGI (reference sequence). This CDR3 is built from 13 residues. Here the CDR3 reads CASGLAGAYEQYF. In DNA, the CDR3 is TGTGCCAGCGGGCTGGCGGGAGCCTACGAGCAGTACTTC.

Only a few counts were recorded for this clonotype. The chain couples TRBV7-2 to TRBJ1-2; 8 positions match TRBD1. The V and J ends lost 4 bases and 8 bases, in that order; junction bases with no gene match: 3. The CDR3 covers 12 residues. Germline CDR1 SGHTA, CDR2 FQGNSA. The CDR3 loop is CASSSQGAGYTF. The CDR3 coding sequence is TGTGCCAGCAGCTCCCAGGGGGCCGGCTACACCTTC.

The table lists this clonotype with a count of one. The V gene is TRBV6-1, the J gene TRBJ1-3; TRBD1 aligns across 8 bases. CDR1 is MNHNS, CDR2 SASEGT, per germline. CDR3 size: 15 residues. Trimming at V came to 8 bases and at J to 0 bases, leaving 6 bases not matched to a gene. In DNA form, the CDR3 reads TGTGCCAGCTGGGACAGGCTATACTCTGGAAACACCATATATTTT. Its protein is CASWDRLYSGNTIYF.

This clonotype showed up just once. One end of the junction fails to match germline, which may point to a read error. The CDR3 sequence is CATGQANTEAFF. For the CDR3, the DNA is TGTGCCACCGGACAAGCGAACACTGAAGCTTTCTTC. The rearrangement uses TRBV15 and TRBJ1-1, with D possibly TRBD1 on 5 matching bases. This CDR3 region has 12 residues. Germline V gene sequence: CDR1 LNHNV, CDR2 YYDKDF (reference sequence).

The chain uses TRBV6-5 and TRBJ2-7; 7 nucleotides align to TRBD1. The germline V gene encodes CDR1 MNHEY and CDR2 SVGAGI. This CDR3 contains 12 residues. V was clipped by 10 bases and J by 3 bases; unmatched bases: 6. The CDR3 sequence: CATGTDLYEQYF. The CDR3 DNA sequence: TGTGCCACCGGGACAGACCTCTACGAGCAGTACTTC.

The chain combines TRBV4-3 with TRBJ2-3; D not certain. Germline CDR1 reads LGHNA; CDR2 reads YSLEER. This CDR3 region has 14 residues. Deletions cut 0 bases from V and 7 bases from J, with 11 bases between. The CDR3 coding sequence is TGCGCCAGCAGCCAAGATTTATTAGGGCATACGCAGTATTTT. Residues: CASSQDLLGHTQYF.

The gene calls are TRBV7-8 and TRBJ1-1; 7 bases are a match to TRBD1. With 3 bases clipped from V and 0 bases from J, the junction kept 4 bases outside the gene matches. From germline, CDR1 is SGHVS and CDR2 FQNEAQ. The CDR3 extends over 15 amino acids. CDR3 sequence (DNA): TGTGCCAGCAGCTTCCCACAGGGGATGAACACTGAAGCTTTCTTT. It codes for CASSFPQGMNTEAFF.

This chain links TRBV7-2 with TRBJ2-7; D unresolved. V was shortened by 4 bases and J by 4 bases, with 11 bases between the two germline ends. The CDR3 has 13 amino acids. Germline V gene lookup returns CDR1 SGHTA and CDR2 FQGNSA. The CDR3 loop reads CASSSQPSYEQYF. The CDR3 DNA is TGTGCCAGCAGCTCCCAACCCTCGTACGAGCAGTACTTC.

V gene TRBV12-3 or TRBV12-4 combines with J gene TRBJ2-5; D call uncertain. Trimming removed 6 bases from V and 1 base from J, with 9 bases in between. The CDR3 consists of 13 residues. The CDR3 reads CASRDRTQETQYF. The CDR3 DNA reads TGTGCCAGCAGGGACCGGACCCAAGAGACCCAGTACTTC.

This clonotype was picked up a small number of times. The chain links TRBV6-2 or TRBV6-3 to TRBJ2-2; 12 bases are a match to TRBD2. Losses at the gene ends were 2 bases for V and 4 bases for J; bases not matched to a gene: 8. The CDR3 loop spans 18 amino acids. CDR1 MNHEY and CDR2 SVGEGT come from the germline V gene. CDR3 sequence reads: CASSYGLAGGPPTGELFF. The CDR3 DNA follows: TGTGCCAGCAGTTACGGGCTAGCGGGAGGGCCGCCCACCGGGGAGCTGTTTTTT.

In this sample, this clonotype turned up a few times. The rearrangement joins TRBV19 to TRBJ1-5; TRBD1 matches at 8 bases. Per germline, CDR1 LNHDA and CDR2 SQIVND (reference sequence). The CDR3 is 14 residues long. J was trimmed by 6 bases and V by 8 bases; bases with no gene match: 9. CDR3 residues: CASYSRGPGQPQHF. CDR3 nucleotides: TGTGCCAGTTATAGCAGGGGGCCGGGTCAGCCCCAGCATTTT. The variable domain in full, with the rest retrieved from reference TRBV19 and TRBJ1-5, is DGGITQSPKYLFRKEGQNVTLSCEQNLNHDAMYWYRQDPGQGLRLIYYSQIVNDFQKGDIAEGYSVSREKKESFPLTVTSAQKNPTAFYLCASYSRGPGQPQHFGDGTRLSIL.

The gene calls are TRBV6-1 and TRBJ1-1; D remains ambiguous. Germline CDR1 and CDR2: MNHNS and SASEGT. This CDR3 spans 14 amino acids. V lost 2 bases, J lost 2 bases, and 9 bases lay in between. The CDR3 DNA sequence: TGTGCCAGCAGTGAACCCCCAGATAACACTGAAGCTTTCTTT. As protein: CASSEPPDNTEAFF.

This chain connects TRBV5-4 to TRBJ2-3, with a weak D call TRBD2 (6 bases). CDR3 length: 16 amino acids. Trimming pared 0 bases from V and 3 bases from J, leaving 14 bases between. Germline V gene sequence: CDR1 SGHNT, CDR2 YYREEE (reference sequence). CDR3 sequence: CASSLGDFDRTDTQYF. The CDR3 bases are TGTGCCAGCAGCTTGGGGGACTTTGATAGGACAGATACGCAGTATTTT.

In its sample, this clonotype was seen a few times. This rearrangement joins TRBV11-1 to TRBJ2-3; tentatively, D is TRBD1 or TRBD2 (5 bases each). There are 16 residues in the CDR3. The germline V and J ends were trimmed by 4 bases and 1 base, with 15 bases remaining between them. CDR1 and CDR2 (germline): SGHAT, FQDESV (reference sequence). CDR3 bases: TGTGCCAGCAGCTCCGGGGCGAGGGCGGGCACAGATACGCAGTATTTT. As protein: CASSSGARAGTDTQYF.

This clonotype has a handful of counts. The chain uses TRBV11-2 and TRBJ1-1; D call uncertain. V was clipped by 5 bases and J by 0 bases, with 7 bases between them. Per germline, CDR1 SGHAT and CDR2 FQNNGV. The CDR3 extends over 13 amino acids. Here the CDR3 reads CASSVSMNTEAFF. Written as DNA, the CDR3 is TGTGCCAGCAGCGTCTCAATGAACACTGAAGCTTTCTTT.

The chain is built from TRBV7-9 and TRBJ1-2; 8 bases fit TRBD1. The CDR3 spans 16 residues. Per the germline V gene, CDR1 is SEHNR and CDR2 is FQNEAQ (reference sequence). V lost 4 bases and J lost 6; bases outside the gene matches: 13. CDR3: CASSSTRTGRKNGYTF. CDR3 in DNA: TGTGCCAGCAGCTCAACGAGGACAGGGAGGAAGAATGGCTACACCTTC.

In this sample, this clonotype turned up once. The V gene is TRBV20-1, the J gene TRBJ2-7; D not resolved. This CDR3 is 10 amino acids long. Germline-derived CDR1 and CDR2 are DFQATT and SNEGSKA (reference sequence). V was shortened by 3 bases and J by 6 bases, with 6 bases between the two germline ends. The CDR3 DNA sequence: TGCAGTGCTAGGAGTGGCGAGCAGTACTTC. Protein product: CSARSGEQYF.

This clonotype was seen repeatedly, ten times or more. The rearrangement joins TRBV7-6 to TRBJ2-5; no definite D call. The V gene's germline CDR1 is SGHVS and CDR2 FNYEAQ. V was shortened by 5 bases and J by 1 base, with 5 bases between the two germline ends. The CDR3 runs 12 residues. The CDR3 DNA follows: TGTGCCAGCAGCCCTGTCCAAGAGACCCAGTACTTC. Protein: CASSPVQETQYF.

This clonotype was recorded many times. The chain couples TRBV5-4 to TRBJ1-2; 11 nucleotides line up with TRBD1. Germline V gene lookup returns CDR1 SGHNT and CDR2 YYREEE (reference sequence). V gave up 1 base and J gave up 8 bases; unmatched junction bases: 7. The CDR3 sequence is 15 residues long. This chain's CDR3 is CASSLFGDRGIGYTF. The CDR3 DNA is TGTGCCAGCAGCTTGTTTGGGGACAGGGGGATCGGCTACACCTTC.

This clonotype was detected a few times. J is TRBJ2-3 and V is TRBV6-2 or TRBV6-3; no reliable D call. Germline CDR1 reads MNHEY; CDR2 reads SVGEGT. CDR3 length: 12 residues. The V end lost 8 bases, the J end lost 4 bases, and 10 bases lay between the germline ends. The CDR3 protein is CASSATPDTQYF. The CDR3 nucleotides read TGTGCCAGCTCGGCTACCCCAGATACGCAGTATTTT.

The rearrangement uses TRBV6-2 or TRBV6-3 and TRBJ1-6; D call uncertain. Deletions cut 7 bases from V and 3 bases from J, with 13 bases between. Per germline, CDR1 MNHEY and CDR2 SVGEGT. The CDR3 covers 15 residues. The DNA for the CDR3 is TGTGCCAGCAACGAGACGCCCGGCTATAATTCACCCCTCCACTTT. Translated: CASNETPGYNSPLHF.

This clonotype was observed a handful of times. V gene TRBV2 combines with J gene TRBJ2-2; no reliable D call. The CDR3 extends over 13 amino acids. Trimming pared 6 bases from V and 7 bases from J, leaving 12 bases between. The germline V gene has CDR1 SNHLY and CDR2 FYNNEI. The CDR3 nucleotides are TGTGCCAGCAGGGTAGAAAGTCGCGGGGAGCTGTTTTTT. The encoded protein is CASRVESRGELFF.

This clonotype was found many times. This chain connects TRBV11-2 to TRBJ2-7; 7 nucleotides align to TRBD2. V lost 0 bases, J lost 7 bases, and 6 bases stayed unmatched. The CDR3 totals 14 residues. In germline, CDR1 is SGHAT, CDR2 FQNNGV. In DNA form, the CDR3 reads TGTGCCAGCAGCTTAGACGTGAGGACTAGGGAGCAGTACTTC. Residues: CASSLDVRTREQYF.

This clonotype showed up just a few times. This chain uses TRBV4-1 with TRBJ2-3; TRBD2 might be the D (6 bases). The germline V gene encodes CDR1 MGHRA and CDR2 YSYEKL. The CDR3 is 17 amino acids. V lost 1 base and J 0 bases, leaving 14 bases between the germline ends. This chain's CDR3 is CASSQAPGTASTDTQYF. The CDR3 DNA follows: TGCGCCAGCAGCCAAGCACCTGGGACTGCTAGCACAGATACGCAGTATTTT.

The J gene is TRBJ2-3, the V gene TRBV4-1; 8 nucleotides match TRBD1. V dropped 4 bases and J dropped 4; count of bases not matched to a gene: 7. This CDR3 contains 15 residues. Germline-derived CDR1 and CDR2 are MGHRA and YSYEKL. This CDR3 reads CASSLNGQGADTQYF. For the CDR3, the DNA is TGCGCCAGCAGCCTCAACGGACAGGGAGCAGATACGCAGTATTTT.

This rearrangement joins TRBV5-6 to TRBJ1-1, with 12 bases identical to TRBD1. This CDR3 is 17 amino acids long. From germline, CDR1 is SGHDT and CDR2 YYEEEE. V was pared by 2 bases and J by 6 bases, with 11 bases of the junction left unmatched. CDR3 region: CASSFPGQGAFSSEAFF. DNA for the CDR3: TGTGCCAGCAGCTTTCCGGGACAGGGGGCCTTCAGCTCTGAAGCTTTCTTT.